This TCR beta chain was retrieved from a study of T cell repertoires in cytomegalovirus infection. TCRdb analysed the reads with MiXCR anew, one entry per CDR3 protein. Of about 770,000 distinct CDR3 sequences listed, 25% to 30% are singletons. This clonotype was counted once. Its antigen is not known. The CDR3 runs 12 residues. Deletions cut 0 bases from V and 7 bases from J, with 6 bases between. In germline, CDR1 is MNHNY, CDR2 SVGAGI (reference sequence). The chain combines TRBV6-6 with TRBJ1-1; no clear D. The sample in question was cultured CD8+ T cells from PBMCs, obtained from culture after CMV antigen stimulation. This TCR came from a human donor in good health (CMV status not recorded). Some clones in this sample may be carry-over from other donors' samples. CDR3 nucleotides: TGTGCCAGCAGTTACTCGGAGTTTGAAGCTTTCTTT. This gives the protein CASSYSEFEAFF.